Below are 22 T cell receptor beta chains sequenced from a single sample in a study of T cell repertoires in cytomegalovirus infection (dated by TCRdb to about 2019). The antigens these receptors bind are not known. Sequenced on an Illumina HiSeq 1500. Using fastp trimming at Q25 and MiXCR clonotype assembly, TCRdb reanalyzed the public sequencing data and kept in-frame beta chains. Each CDR3 protein appears once, grouped with its most common genes and DNA. The sample table lists 60,000 to 85,000 distinct CDR3 sequences, about 22% of them with a count of one. The biggest ten clones account for 60% to 80% of the sample. Material: PBMCs, sequenced either directly or after in vitro stimulation (not recorded which). The receptor source for this set is a human donor in good health (CMV status not recorded). Some clones in this sample may be carry-over from other donors' samples.

The J gene is TRBJ2-1, the V gene TRBV7-3; 11 nucleotides agree with TRBD2. After removal of 1 base from V and 4 bases from J, the junction contained 9 bases not matched to a gene. CDR1 and CDR2 from the germline V gene are SGHTA and FQGTGA. The CDR3 length is 18 residues. The CDR3 spells CASSLRPLLAGGYNEQFF. In nucleotides, the CDR3 is TGTGCCAGCAGCTTAAGACCCCTTCTAGCGGGAGGTTACAATGAGCAGTTCTTC.

J is TRBJ2-7 and V is TRBV5-6, with D maybe TRBD1 (6 bases). Between the trimmed V and J ends, which lost 4 bases and 3 bases, there was a span of 8 bases. The CDR3 contains 12 residues. From germline, CDR1 is SGHDT and CDR2 YYEEEE. CDR3 sequence (DNA): TGTGCCAGCAGCCGGGACAACTACGAGCAGTACGTC. It translates to CASSRDNYEQYV.

V usage is TRBV7-2 and J usage is TRBJ2-7; the match to TRBD1 covers 7 bases. Germline V gene lookup returns CDR1 SGHTA and CDR2 FQGNSA. This CDR3 region has 14 residues. The J segment lost 2 bases and the V segment lost 1 base, leaving 2 bases of the junction unmatched. CDR3 loop: CASSLDRGPYEQYF. The DNA of the CDR3 is TGTGCCAGCAGCTTAGACAGGGGACCCTACGAGCAGTACTTC.

As regards this clonotype: A read error may be the cause here, since a much bigger clone is one base away. The V gene is TRBV7-2, the J gene TRBJ1-1; D may be TRBD1 (5 bases). Germline V lookup: CDR1 SGHTA, CDR2 FQGNSA. The CDR3 contains 15 residues. The CDR3 reads CVSSSLGAGQTEAFF. CDR3 in DNA: TGTGTCAGCAGCTCCCTCGGCGCAGGGCAGACTGAAGCTTTCTTT.

The gene calls are TRBV24-1 and TRBJ2-1; TRBD2 aligns across 8 bases. The trim removed 4 bases at V and 8 bases at J, leaving 6 bases unmatched. The CDR3 contains 14 residues. Looked up from germline, CDR1 is KGHDR and CDR2 is SFDVKD. The CDR3 sequence: CATSDGTSLDEQFF. CDR3 bases: TGTGCCACCAGTGACGGGACTAGTCTCGATGAGCAGTTCTTC.

The chain couples TRBV10-3 to TRBJ2-1; a weak D match, TRBD1 (6 bases). Looked up from germline, CDR1 is ENHRY and CDR2 is SYGVKD. V was cut by 7 bases and J by 0 bases, with 13 bases left in between. The CDR3 is made up of 15 amino acids. The CDR3 spells CAITGIQGSYNEQFF. Written as DNA, the CDR3 is TGTGCCATCACGGGGATACAGGGCTCCTACAATGAGCAGTTCTTC.

This clonotype was counted at least ten times. The chain recombines TRBV7-8 with TRBJ2-3; the D gene is possibly TRBD1 (6 bases). Germline V lookup: CDR1 SGHVS, CDR2 FQNEAQ. Trimming took off 3 bases at V and 6 bases at J, with 16 bases between the two ends. The length of the CDR3 is 15 residues. This CDR3 reads CASSFSTGPWDTQYF. In nucleotides, the CDR3 is TGTGCCAGCAGCTTCTCGACAGGACCCTGGGATACGCAGTATTTT.

This clonotype was seen at least ten times. J is TRBJ1-1 and V is TRBV12-3 or TRBV12-4; D may be TRBD1 (5 bases). This CDR3 comprises 15 residues. Trimming left V 1 base short and J 4 bases short, with 13 bases between. This CDR3 reads CASSLGFGGSTEAFF. CDR3 nucleotides: TGTGCCAGCAGTTTAGGGTTTGGGGGGAGCACTGAAGCTTTCTTT.

The sample holds a few counts of this clonotype. This sequence joins TRBV30 and TRBJ2-7; D gene uncertain. Germline V gives CDR1 GTSNPN, CDR2 SVGIG (reference sequence). Trimming took 0 bases from V and 6 from J, leaving 12 bases between them. The length of the CDR3 is 13 residues. The CDR3 sequence: CAWSVQSASEQYV. CDR3 nucleotides: TGTGCCTGGAGTGTACAGTCGGCCTCCGAGCAGTACGTC.

The chain combines TRBV19 with TRBJ2-1; 12 positions agree with TRBD2. CDR1 and CDR2 from the germline V gene are LNHDA and SQIVND (reference sequence). The CDR3 consists of 15 residues. V trimming: 9 bases; J trimming: 2 bases; junction bases outside the gene matches: 5. DNA for the CDR3: TGTGCCAGCTGTCTAGCGGGAGGGGCCTACAATGAGCAGTTCTTC. It encodes CASCLAGGAYNEQFF.

This clonotype was observed many times. This sequence joins TRBV7-2 and TRBJ2-1; D may be TRBD1 or TRBD2 (5 bases each). Germline CDR1 reads SGHTA; CDR2 reads FQGNSA. This CDR3 comprises 18 residues. The ends were cut back, 0 bases at V and 9 bases at J, with 24 bases in the middle. The CDR3 nucleotides read TGTGCCAGCAGCTTAGCCGCGGCCGGGACGCGGGCCAGGGTTGAGCAGTTCTTC. It translates to CASSLAAAGTRARVEQFF.

The table lists this clonotype with a few counts. This chain connects TRBV7-2 to TRBJ2-7; TRBD1 agrees at 7 bases. The germline V gene has CDR1 SGHTA and CDR2 FQGNSA. The ends lost 2 bases at V and 0 bases at J; junction bases unmatched: 4. The CDR3 sequence is 15 residues long. CDR3 residues: CASSLYWDSSYEQYF. CDR3 bases: TGTGCCAGCAGCTTATATTGGGACAGCTCCTACGAGCAGTACTTC. Filled out from reference TRBV7-2 and TRBJ2-7, the complete variable domain reads GAGVSQSPSNKVTEKGKDVELRCDPISGHTALYWYRQSLGQGLEFLIYFQGNSAPDKSGLPSDRFSAERTGGSVSTLTIQRTQQEDSAVYLCASSLYWDSSYEQYFGPGTRLTVT.

In its sample, this clonotype was seen many times. The chain is built from TRBV7-2 and TRBJ1-1, with D possibly matching TRBD1 (5 bases). V lost 5 bases to trimming and J lost 4 bases, with 17 bases between them. The CDR3 spans 15 residues. The germline V gene encodes CDR1 SGHTA and CDR2 FQGNSA. CDR3 in DNA: TGTGCCAGCAGCCTATTCCCAGGGAGCGGCACTGAAGCTTTCTTT. Its translation is CASSLFPGSGTEAFF.

The chain uses TRBV11-3 and TRBJ1-2; no reliable D call. CDR3 length: 13 residues. Germline lookup yields CDR1 SGHNT and CDR2 YENEEA. V lost 5 bases and J 3 bases, leaving 10 bases between the germline ends. Here the CDR3 DNA reads TGTGCCAGCAGCGATGGGTCCTACTATGGCTACACCTTC. This sequence encodes CASSDGSYYGYTF.

V gene TRBV7-9 combines with J gene TRBJ2-3, with 8 bases fitting TRBD2. Germline-derived CDR1 and CDR2 are SEHNR and FQNEAQ (reference sequence). The CDR3 length is 16 residues. The V gene end was trimmed by 4 bases and the J gene end by 6 bases; junction bases not matched to a gene: 12. The CDR3 loop is CASSSVAGLSGDTQYF. CDR3 in DNA: TGTGCCAGCAGCTCGGTAGCGGGATTGTCTGGTGATACGCAGTATTTT.

The chain recombines TRBV7-8 with TRBJ2-7; no firm D call. The CDR3 sequence is 14 residues long. The germline V gene has CDR1 SGHVS and CDR2 FQNEAQ. Trimming cost V 5 bases and J 2 bases, with 13 bases left between them. DNA for the CDR3: TGTGCCAGCAGCACCCCAGGATCTACCTACGAGCAGTACTTC. Residues: CASSTPGSTYEQYF.

The V call is TRBV19, the J call TRBJ1-2, with D tentatively TRBD1 (5 bases). The CDR3 has 14 amino acids. The V and J ends lost 6 bases and 2 bases respectively, with 13 bases between them. Germline V lookup: CDR1 LNHDA, CDR2 SQIVND (reference sequence). CDR3 nucleotides: TGTGCCAGTAGGGTACCGGGACCCAACTATGGCTACACCTTC. Encoded protein: CASRVPGPNYGYTF.

This clonotype was seen a handful of times. The chain couples TRBV4-3 to TRBJ2-5, with unresolved D. The CDR3 spans 13 residues. V was cut by 1 base and J by 6 bases, with 9 bases left in between. The germline V gene has CDR1 LGHNA and CDR2 YSLEER. In nucleotides, the CDR3 is TGCGCCAGCAGCCAAGTACTGGCTCAGACCCAGTACTTC. Amino acids: CASSQVLAQTQYF.

V and J are TRBV7-9 and TRBJ1-5, with D unresolved. Trimming took 1 base from V and 8 from J, leaving 12 bases between them. The CDR3 sequence is 14 residues long. Germline-derived CDR1 and CDR2 are SEHNR and FQNEAQ (reference sequence). The DNA of the CDR3 is TGTGCCAGCAGCTTAGACGGCGGGAGAGAGCCCCAGCATTTT. Its translation is CASSLDGGREPQHF.

This clonotype has a handful of counts. This chain uses TRBV6-6 with TRBJ2-3; no firm D call. This CDR3 comprises 13 residues. CDR1 is MNHNY and CDR2 is SVGAGI in the germline V gene (reference sequence). V was trimmed by 0 bases and J by 3 bases, leaving 4 bases between them. CDR3 protein: CASSYSGTDTQYF. The CDR3 nucleotides read TGTGCCAGCAGTTACTCTGGGACAGATACGCAGTATTTT.

The rearrangement uses TRBV7-6 and TRBJ1-3; D is unresolved. Germline V lookup: CDR1 SGHVS, CDR2 FNYEAQ. Trimming stripped 5 bases from V and 0 bases from J, with 11 bases between. This CDR3 region has 15 residues. CDR3 nucleotides: TGTGCCAGCAGCCCGCCCCGGCGCTCTGGAAACACCATATATTTT. Encoded protein: CASSPPRRSGNTIYF.

This clonotype was counted only a few times. The rearrangement uses TRBV4-3 and TRBJ2-1, with 8 bases aligning to TRBD2. After removal of 1 base from V and 2 bases from J, the junction contained 7 bases not matched to a gene. The CDR3 totals 17 residues. The germline V gene has CDR1 LGHNA and CDR2 YSLEER. This CDR3 is CASSQAWAGGAYNEQFF. CDR3 nucleotide sequence: TGCGCCAGCAGCCAAGCTTGGGCGGGAGGTGCCTACAATGAGCAGTTCTTC.